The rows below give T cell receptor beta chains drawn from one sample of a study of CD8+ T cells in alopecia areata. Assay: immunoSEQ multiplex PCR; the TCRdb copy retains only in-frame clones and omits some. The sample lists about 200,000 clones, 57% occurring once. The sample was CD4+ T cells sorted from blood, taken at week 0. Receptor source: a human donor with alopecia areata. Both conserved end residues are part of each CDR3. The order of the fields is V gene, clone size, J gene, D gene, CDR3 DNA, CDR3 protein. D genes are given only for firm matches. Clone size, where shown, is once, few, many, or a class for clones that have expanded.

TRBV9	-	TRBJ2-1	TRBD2	TGTGCCAGCAGCGTAGATAGCGGGGTGTACAATGAGCAGTTCTTC	CASSVDSGVYNEQFF
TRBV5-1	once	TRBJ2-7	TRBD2	TGCGCCAGCAGCTTGACTAGCGGTATTTACGAGCAGTACTTC	CASSLTSGIYEQYF
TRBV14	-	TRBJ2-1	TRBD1	TGTGCCAGCACACAGGGGGCCTACAATGAGCAGTTCTTC	CASTQGAYNEQFF
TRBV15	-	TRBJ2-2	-	TGTGCCACCAGCAGAGGCCAGGGCACCGGGGAGCTGTTTTTT	CATSRGQGTGELFF
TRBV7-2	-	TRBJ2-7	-	TGTGCCAGCAGCTTAGGACACTTTTACGAGCAGTACTTC	CASSLGHFYEQYF
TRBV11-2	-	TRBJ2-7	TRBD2	TGTGCCAGGATAGCGGGAGTCCCCTACGAGCAGTACTTC	CARIAGVPYEQYF
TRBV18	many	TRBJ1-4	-	TGTGCCAGCTCACCAATCCAGGGCCCGGAGGAAAAACTGTTTTTT	CASSPIQGPEEKLFF
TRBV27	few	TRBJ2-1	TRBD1	TGTGCCAGCTTGGACAGGAGGATGACCAATGAGCAGTTCTTC	CASLDRRMTNEQFF
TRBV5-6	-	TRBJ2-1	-	TGTGCCAGCAGCTTAGGACAAGACAATGAGCAGTTCTTC	CASSLGQDNEQFF
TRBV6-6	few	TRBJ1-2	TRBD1	TGTGCCAGTACACAGGGGAACTATGGCTACACCTTC	CASTQGNYGYTF
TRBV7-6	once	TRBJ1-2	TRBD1	TGTGCCAGCAGCTCCCGGGACAGGGGAGACTATGGCTACACCTTC	CASSSRDRGDYGYTF
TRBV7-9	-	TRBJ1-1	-	TGTGCCAGCAGCGGTGGACACTCCAGAAGCACTGAAGCTTTCTTT	CASSGGHSRSTEAFF
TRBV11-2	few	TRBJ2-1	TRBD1	TGTGCCAGCAGCTTGAGCGCCGGGACAGGGCACAATGAGCAGTTCTTC	CASSLSAGTGHNEQFF
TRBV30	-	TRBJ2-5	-	TGTGCCTGGAGTGGTAAGCTCACCGGCGGTTGGCAAGAGACCCAGTACTTC	CAWSGKLTGGWQETQYF
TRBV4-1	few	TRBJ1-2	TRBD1	TGCGCCAGCAGCCAGTTTGGGACAGGGCTCTATGGCTACACCTTC	CASSQFGTGLYGYTF
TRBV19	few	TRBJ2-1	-	TGTGCCAGTAGGGCCAGGGATACAGGGGAGCAGTTCTTC	CASRARDTGEQFF
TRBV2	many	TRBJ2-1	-	TGTGCCAGCAGTGTAACCTATTACAATGAGCAGTTCTTC	CASSVTYYNEQFF
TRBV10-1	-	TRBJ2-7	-	TGCGCCAGCAGTGACCGGGACGGGAGCTCCTACGAGCAGTACTTC	CASSDRDGSSYEQYF
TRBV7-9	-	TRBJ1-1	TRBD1	TGTGCCAGCAGCTTAGATACAGGGGCGGAAGCTTTCTTT	CASSLDTGAEAFF
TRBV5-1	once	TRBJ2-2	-	TGCGCCAGCAGCTTGGACGTTGACACCGGGGAGCTGTTTTTT	CASSLDVDTGELFF
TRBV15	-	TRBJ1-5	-	TGTGCCACCAGCAGAGTCCTTTCCAGGGGCAGCAATCAGCCCCAGCATTTT	CATSRVLSRGSNQPQHF
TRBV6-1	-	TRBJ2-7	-	TGTGCCAGCAGTGACTCCCCCTTCTACGAGCAGTACTTC	CASSDSPFYEQYF
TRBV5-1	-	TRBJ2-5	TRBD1	TGCGCCAGCAGCCACGGACAGGGGCTGAGAGAGACCCAGTACTTC	CASSHGQGLRETQYF
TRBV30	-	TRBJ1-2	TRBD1	TGTGCCTGGAGTGGTCCGTTCCTGACAGGGGGAAGTGGCTACACCTTC	CAWSGPFLTGGSGYTF
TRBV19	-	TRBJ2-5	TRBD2	TGTGCCAGTATGGAGCGGGGCTCCCAAGAGACCCAGTACTTC	CASMERGSQETQYF
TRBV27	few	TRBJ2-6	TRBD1	TGTGCCAGCAGTTCACAGGGGGCTGGGGCCAACGTCCTGACTTTC	CASSSQGAGANVLTF
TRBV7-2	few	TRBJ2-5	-	TGTGCCAGCAGCGGCCGCGGGTTTCGGGAGACCCAGTACTTC	CASSGRGFRETQYF